One and the same sample provided the 17 T cell receptor beta chains below, sequenced in a study of blood T cell repertoires in COVID-19. Clones were sequenced by immunoSEQ multiplex PCR, and TCRdb holds only the in-frame ones, with some missing. Of 130,000 to 150,000 clones in the sample, roughly 86% were seen once. Material: peripheral blood. The receptor source for this set is a human donor in a cohort sampled during active COVID-19.

The rearrangement uses TRBV5-6 and TRBJ2-2, with TRBD1 identical over 8 bases. Unmatched junction bases numbered 14, after V lost 5 bases and J lost 5 bases. Germline V gives CDR1 SGHDT, CDR2 YYEEEE. The CDR3 has 17 amino acids. Here the CDR3 reads CASREERTGTFTGELFF. CDR3 coding DNA: TGTGCCAGCAGGGAGGAGCGGACAGGGACATTTACCGGGGAGCTGTTTTTT.

The chain is built from TRBV27 and TRBJ2-7, with D possibly matching TRBD1 (6 bases). In germline, CDR1 is MNHEY, CDR2 SMNVEV (reference sequence). V was pared by 3 bases and J by 2 bases, with 8 bases between. The CDR3 is made up of 13 amino acids. The CDR3 spells CASSLGATYEQYF. The CDR3 DNA reads as TGTGCCAGCAGTTTGGGGGCAACCTACGAGCAGTACTTC.

The count of this clone is one. This chain links TRBV7-3 with TRBJ2-7, with a possible D match to TRBD2 (7 bases). The germline V and J ends were trimmed by 5 bases and 7 bases, with 21 bases remaining between them. Germline values: CDR1 SGHTA, CDR2 FQGTGA. CDR3 length: 15 amino acids. The CDR3 DNA sequence: TGTGCCAGCAGCCCCGGGGGGCCCCCTAGTAGTGAGCAGTACTTC. Translation gives CASSPGGPPSSEQYF.

This clone appeared a few times. The genes are TRBV28 and TRBJ1-2; D not resolved. The ends were cut back, 8 bases at V and 0 bases at J, with 13 bases in the middle. Germline V gene lookup returns CDR1 MDHEN and CDR2 SYDVKM. The CDR3 is 14 amino acids. CDR3 nucleotide sequence: TGTGCCAGCCTTCGAGGTATCACTAACTATGGCTACACCTTC. Residues: CASLRGITNYGYTF.

The chain combines TRBV15 with TRBJ1-3; possibly TRBD1 for D (6 bases). The V end was cut by 2 bases, the J end by 2 bases, with 13 bases between. Germline values: CDR1 LNHNV, CDR2 YYDKDF (reference sequence). The CDR3 covers 16 residues. The CDR3 DNA reads TGTGCCACCAGCAGAATCCGGGACAACGCTGGAAACACCATATATTTT. Amino acids: CATSRIRDNAGNTIYF.

The V gene is TRBV2, the J gene TRBJ2-1, with 9 bases lining up with TRBD2. The germline CDR1 and CDR2 sequences are SNHLY and FYNNEI. CDR3 length equals 12 residues. V was clipped by 6 bases and J by 10 bases; unmatched bases: 4. The CDR3 DNA reads TGTGCCAGCAGACTAACTAGCGGGGAGCAGTTCTTC. Translating gives CASRLTSGEQFF.

A note on this clone: One junction end does not reproduce the germline sequence, and a read error may be involved. The chain joins TRBV4-1 to TRBJ1-4; D gene unclear. CDR1 and CDR2 (germline): MGHRA, YSYEKL. The CDR3 is 17 residues long. The CDR3 sequence is CASSQKRFQATNERLFF. DNA of the CDR3: TGCGCCAGCAGCCAAAAAAGATTTCAGGCGACTAATGAAAGACTGTTTTTT.

The genes are TRBV4-1 and TRBJ1-4, with D maybe TRBD1 (5 bases). V lost 0 bases, J lost 7 bases, and 12 bases lay in between. Germline V gene lookup returns CDR1 MGHRA and CDR2 YSYEKL. CDR3 length: 15 amino acids. CDR3 residues: CASSQDRGGAEKLFF. The CDR3, as DNA: TGCGCCAGCAGCCAAGATCGCGGAGGGGCTGAAAAACTGTTTTTT.

The genes are TRBV28 and TRBJ1-2; the D gene is possibly TRBD1 (5 bases). The CDR3 covers 14 residues. Germline CDR1 is MDHEN and CDR2 is SYDVKM. V was shortened by 10 bases and J by 0 bases, with 15 bases between the two germline ends. Here the CDR3 reads CAIQVGGANYGYTF. The CDR3 bases are TGTGCCATCCAAGTGGGGGGTGCTAACTATGGCTACACCTTC.

This chain connects TRBV30 to TRBJ2-2; 12 bases are shared with TRBD2. The CDR3 spans 14 residues. The germline gives CDR1 GTSNPN, CDR2 SVGIG (reference sequence). V lost 8 bases, J lost 5 bases, and 6 bases stayed unmatched. CDR3 sequence reads: CAGQLAGGTGELFF. In DNA form, the CDR3 reads TGTGCCGGGCAACTAGCGGGAGGAACCGGGGAGCTGTTTTTT.

The chain couples TRBV5-4 to TRBJ2-3, with 8 bases identical to TRBD2. CDR1 is SGHNT, CDR2 YYREEE, per germline (reference sequence). This CDR3 contains 16 residues. After removal of 1 base from V and 2 bases from J, the junction contained 6 bases not matched to a gene. CDR3 sequence: CASSLSGSFPTDTQYF. CDR3 bases: TGTGCCAGCAGCTTGAGCGGGAGCTTCCCCACAGATACGCAGTATTTT.

V gene TRBV7-2 combines with J gene TRBJ2-7, with TRBD2 as a possible D gene (7 bases). V dropped 1 base and J dropped 7 bases, with 17 bases sitting between them. Germline-derived CDR1 and CDR2 are SGHTA and FQGNSA. The CDR3 totals 15 residues. The CDR3 DNA sequence: TGTGCCAGCAGCTTAGAGCCGGGGGGCCATCATGAGCAGTACTTC. This gives the protein CASSLEPGGHHEQYF.

This rearrangement joins TRBV6-5 to TRBJ1-2, with D possibly matching TRBD1 (5 bases). V was clipped by 7 bases and J by 7 bases, with 10 bases between them. Germline CDR1 MNHEY, CDR2 SVGAGI. CDR3 length: 11 amino acids. CDR3 amino acids: CASKGVAGYTF. The CDR3 DNA reads as TGTGCCAGCAAAGGGGTGGCTGGCTACACCTTC.

The chain has TRBV7-2 and TRBJ2-1; 8 bases map to TRBD2. J was trimmed by 2 bases and V by 10 bases; bases with no gene match: 13. The CDR3 sequence is 16 residues long. Germline CDR1 is SGHTA and CDR2 is FQGNSA. CDR3 residues: CATSASGGLTYNEQFF. In DNA form, the CDR3 reads TGTGCCACCTCGGCCTCGGGGGGGTTAACCTACAATGAGCAGTTCTTC.

This chain links TRBV5-1 with TRBJ2-5; TRBD1 might be the D (6 bases). Germline assignment: CDR1 SGHRS and CDR2 YFSETQ. Trimming removed 4 bases from V and 3 bases from J, with 16 bases in between. The CDR3 runs to 15 residues. The CDR3 DNA sequence: TGCGCCAGCAGCAAACAGGGCTCCCAAGAAGAGACCCAGTACTTC. Translated, it gives CASSKQGSQEETQYF.

The V gene is TRBV11-2, the J gene TRBJ1-3; D is unresolved. Germline V gene lookup returns CDR1 SGHAT and CDR2 FQNNGV. The CDR3 contains 15 residues. V gave up 4 bases and J gave up 4 bases, with 14 bases separating them. CDR3 bases: TGTGCCAGCAGCTGGAGAGTCGGAGGCGGAAACACCATATATTTT. This codes for CASSWRVGGGNTIYF.

The chain links TRBV27 to TRBJ2-7; D possibly corresponds to TRBD2 (6 bases). Germline-derived CDR1 and CDR2 are MNHEY and SMNVEV (reference sequence). V was cut by 0 bases and J by 6 bases, with 12 bases left in between. This CDR3 has 14 amino acids. CDR3 DNA: TGTGCCAGCAGTTTATCGAAGGGGACTGGCGAGCAGTACTTC. As protein: CASSLSKGTGEQYF.